This record looks at one T cell receptor beta chain sequence and its context. The data were taken from a study of cytomegalovirus exposure and HLA in healthy donors. The PCR made use of 60 Vbeta and 13 Jbeta primers. Some clones are missing from TCRdb's copy, which holds only in-frame ones; the method was immunoSEQ multiplex PCR. The repertoire includes about 190,000 clones, about four fifths of them detected once, and about 4.8% sits in the top ten. Participants comprised healthy donors of bone marrow. This CDR3 spans 16 amino acids. V lost 2 bases and J lost 6; bases outside the gene matches: 9. Germline V gene sequence: CDR1 SGHRS, CDR2 YFSETQ.

The sequencing sample was made of PBMCs. The origin of this receptor is a man aged 25 to 40 in good health and CMV-seropositive. This chain uses TRBV5-1 with TRBJ1-1; 11 bases match TRBD1. This CDR3 is CASSFRDRGGLAEAFF. CDR3 nucleotide sequence: TGCGCCAGCAGCTTTAGGGACAGGGGGGGATTAGCTGAAGCTTTCTTT.